The following is a T cell receptor (beta chain) sequence with its context. The data were taken from a study of shared clonotypes between healthy human individuals. Study-level information: Researchers drew samples from two women and a few men aged 18 to 49.

The table came from immunoSEQ multiplex PCR; TCRdb's copy has only in-frame clones and leaves some out. The table has roughly 2 million clones, about 95% seen once. Terminally differentiated effector memory CD45RA+ cells were left out of the naive CD8 fraction, which was CD45RO-negative and positively selected for CCR7. The V and J ends lost 4 bases and 10 bases, in that order; junction bases with no gene match: 13. The CDR3 consists of 16 residues. CDR1 and CDR2 from the germline V gene are WSHSY and SAAADI. The rearrangement joins TRBV10-2 to TRBJ2-1; 10 nucleotides line up with TRBD2. The clonotype was recovered from a man younger than 35 in good health. The source material was naive CD8+ T cells sorted from blood. The CDR3 DNA is TGCGCCAGCAGTGCCACTAGCGGGAATCTGCGAGGGGAGCAGTTCTTC. Its translation is CASSATSGNLRGEQFF.